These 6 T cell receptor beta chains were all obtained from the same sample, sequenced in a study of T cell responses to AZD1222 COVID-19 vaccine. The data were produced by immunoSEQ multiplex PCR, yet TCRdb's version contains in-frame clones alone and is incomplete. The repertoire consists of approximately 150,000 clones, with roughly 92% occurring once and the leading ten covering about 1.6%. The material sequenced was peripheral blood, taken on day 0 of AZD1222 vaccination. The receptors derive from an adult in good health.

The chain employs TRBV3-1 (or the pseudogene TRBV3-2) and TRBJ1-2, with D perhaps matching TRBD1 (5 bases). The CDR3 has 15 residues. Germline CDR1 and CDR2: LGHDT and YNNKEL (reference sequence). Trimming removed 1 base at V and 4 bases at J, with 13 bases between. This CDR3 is CASSQVIGASYGYTF. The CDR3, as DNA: TGTGCCAGCAGCCAAGTTATAGGGGCAAGCTATGGCTACACCTTC.

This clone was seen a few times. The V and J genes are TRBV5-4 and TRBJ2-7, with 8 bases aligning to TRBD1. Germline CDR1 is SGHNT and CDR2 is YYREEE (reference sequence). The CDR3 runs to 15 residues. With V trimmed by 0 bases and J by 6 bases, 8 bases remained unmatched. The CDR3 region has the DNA TGTGCCAGCAGCTTGGGCGGGACAGGAAAAGTCGAGCAGTACTTC. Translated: CASSLGGTGKVEQYF.

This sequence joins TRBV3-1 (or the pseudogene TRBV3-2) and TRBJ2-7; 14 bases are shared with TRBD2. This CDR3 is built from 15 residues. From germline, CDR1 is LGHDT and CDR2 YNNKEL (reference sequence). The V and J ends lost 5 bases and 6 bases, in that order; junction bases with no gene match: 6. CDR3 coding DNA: TGTGCCAGCAGCTCGACTAGCGGGGGGGCAATCGAGCAGTACTTC. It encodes CASSSTSGGAIEQYF.

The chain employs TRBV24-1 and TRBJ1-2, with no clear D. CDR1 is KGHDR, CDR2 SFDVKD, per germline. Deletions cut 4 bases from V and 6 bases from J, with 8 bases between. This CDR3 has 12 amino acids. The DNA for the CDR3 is TGTGCCACCAGTGACCTCCGGGATGGCTACACCTTC. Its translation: CATSDLRDGYTF.

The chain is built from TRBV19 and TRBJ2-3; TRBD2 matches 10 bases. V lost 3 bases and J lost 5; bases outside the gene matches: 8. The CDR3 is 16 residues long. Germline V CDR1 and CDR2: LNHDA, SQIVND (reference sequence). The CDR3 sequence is CASSMRAGGVVDTQYF. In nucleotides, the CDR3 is TGTGCCAGTAGTATGAGAGCGGGGGGGGTGGTAGATACGCAGTATTTT.

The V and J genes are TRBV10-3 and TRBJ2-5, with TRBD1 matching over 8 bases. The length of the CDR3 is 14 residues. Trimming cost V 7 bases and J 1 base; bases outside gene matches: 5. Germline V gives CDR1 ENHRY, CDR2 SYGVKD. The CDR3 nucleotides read TGTGCCATCAAACCGACAGGGGTCCAAGAGACCCAGTACTTC. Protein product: CAIKPTGVQETQYF.